What follows are 29 T cell receptor beta chains derived from one specimen sequenced in a study of blood T cell repertoires in COVID-19. Using immunoSEQ multiplex PCR, the repertoire was profiled, and TCRdb retains in-frame clones only, with some absent. The sample lists some 410,000 clones, around 87% occurring once. Sequenced: PBMCs or T cells enriched from blood (not recorded which). The receptors stem from a woman under 40 with acute COVID-19.

In this sample, this clone turned up once. The gene calls are TRBV3-1 (or the pseudogene TRBV3-2) and TRBJ1-1; 8 bases match TRBD1. The CDR3 is made up of 14 amino acids. Germline V lookup: CDR1 LGHDT, CDR2 YNNKEL (reference sequence). The V gene end was trimmed by 1 base and the J gene end by 4 bases; junction bases not matched to a gene: 2. The CDR3 DNA is TGTGCCAGCAGCCAAGTAGGACAGGGCACTGAAGCTTTCTTT. Translation: CASSQVGQGTEAFF.

This clone was picked up many times. The V call is TRBV5-1, the J call TRBJ2-5; D uncertain. The length of the CDR3 is 14 residues. Between the trimmed V and J ends, which lost 1 base and 5 bases, there was a span of 12 bases. The germline V gene encodes CDR1 SGHRS and CDR2 YFSETQ. CDR3 protein: CASSLTVGSETQYF. The CDR3 nucleotides read TGCGCCAGCAGCTTGACAGTGGGCTCCGAGACCCAGTACTTC.

This chain joins TRBV18 and TRBJ1-6; no clear D gene. Germline V lookup: CDR1 KGHSH, CDR2 LQKENI. Trimming took off 3 bases at V and 10 bases at J, with 10 bases between the two ends. The CDR3 is 13 residues long. For the CDR3, the DNA is TGTGCCAGCTCACCGCGTACCGAGTCACCCCTCCACTTT. Its translation is CASSPRTESPLHF.

The chain combines TRBV11-3 with TRBJ2-2; TRBD1 might be the D (6 bases). CDR1 and CDR2 (germline): SGHNT, YENEEA. The CDR3 covers 15 residues. V was clipped by 5 bases and J by 0 bases, with 10 bases between them. CDR3 amino acids: CASSQRQANTGELFF. CDR3 in DNA: TGTGCCAGCAGCCAAAGACAGGCGAACACCGGGGAGCTGTTTTTT.

The chain couples TRBV7-9 to TRBJ1-2, with TRBD1 matching 7 bases. This CDR3 has 14 amino acids. V dropped 5 bases and J dropped 2; count of bases not matched to a gene: 5. Germline values: CDR1 SEHNR, CDR2 FQNEAQ (reference sequence). This CDR3 reads CASSQGQNNYGYTF. CDR3 bases: TGTGCCAGCAGCCAGGGACAGAACAACTATGGCTACACCTTC.

V and J are TRBV23-1 and TRBJ2-7, with D possibly matching TRBD2 (6 bases). TRBV23-1 is an open reading frame, and its role is uncertain. Trimming took off 1 base at V and 1 base at J, with 8 bases between the two ends. The CDR3 totals 14 residues. The CDR3 is CASSQLEGSYEQYF. CDR3 in DNA: TGCGCCAGCAGTCAATTGGAGGGGTCCTACGAGCAGTACTTC.

This chain connects TRBV2 to TRBJ1-1, with 9 bases identical to TRBD1. V shed 3 bases, J shed 5 bases, and the junction held 4 bases outside the gene matches. The CDR3 contains 14 residues. Germline values: CDR1 SNHLY, CDR2 FYNNEI. The CDR3 loop is CASSEGQGYTEAFF. The DNA for the CDR3 is TGTGCCAGCAGTGAGGGACAGGGCTATACTGAAGCTTTCTTT.

V and J are TRBV3-1 (or the pseudogene TRBV3-2) and TRBJ1-1, with D tentatively TRBD1 (6 bases). There are 15 residues in the CDR3. In germline, CDR1 is LGHDT, CDR2 YNNKEL (reference sequence). Trimming left V 4 bases short and J 5 bases short, with 17 bases between. CDR3 nucleotides: TGTGCCAGCAGCCGAAGTGGGGGGGCGCGAACTGAAGCTTTCTTT. It is translated as CASSRSGGARTEAFF.

The rearrangement joins TRBV4-1 to TRBJ2-1; 9 nucleotides agree with TRBD1. The length of the CDR3 is 15 residues. Germline loops: CDR1 MGHRA, CDR2 YSYEKL. V lost 0 bases, J lost 8 bases, and 5 bases stayed unmatched. The CDR3 loop reads CASSQEDRGLHEQFF. In DNA, the CDR3 is TGCGCCAGCAGCCAAGAAGACAGGGGGTTGCATGAGCAGTTCTTC.

This clone came up a few times. The chain joins TRBV4-1 to TRBJ2-1; D is uncertain. The CDR3 loop spans 13 amino acids. The germline CDR1 and CDR2 sequences are MGHRA and YSYEKL. Trimming stripped 0 bases from V and 12 bases from J, with 12 bases between. This CDR3 reads CASSQDPTPGQFF. In DNA form, the CDR3 reads TGCGCCAGCAGCCAAGATCCGACACCTGGGCAGTTCTTC.

In its sample, this clone was seen once. The V and J genes are TRBV5-1 and TRBJ2-7; 15 bases are shared with TRBD2. The CDR3 covers 22 residues. V lost 3 bases and J lost 3; bases outside the gene matches: 22. The germline V gene encodes CDR1 SGHRS and CDR2 YFSETQ. The CDR3 coding sequence is TGCGCCAGCAGCTCACGAGACGTACCGGGACTAGCGGGGGGCCGGAACATCTACGAGCAGTACTTC. Translation: CASSSRDVPGLAGGRNIYEQYF. Using reference TRBV5-1 and TRBJ2-7 for the parts outside the CDR3, the full variable domain is KAGVTQTPRYLIKTRGQQVTLSCSPISGHRSVSWYQQTPGQGLQFLFEYFSETQRNKGNFPGRFSGRQFSNSRSEMNVSTLELGDSALYLCASSSRDVPGLAGGRNIYEQYFGPGTRLTVT.

The CDR3 loop is CASSLAGVSTEAFF. The CDR3 DNA reads as TGTGCCAGCAGCTTGGCAGGGGTCTCCACTGAAGCTTTCTTT. The chain carries TRBV5-6 and TRBJ1-1; D may be TRBD1 (6 bases). The CDR3 loop spans 14 amino acids. V gave up 0 bases and J gave up 4 bases, with 10 bases separating them. Germline-derived CDR1 and CDR2 are SGHDT and YYEEEE.

The rearrangement links TRBV2 to TRBJ2-7; TRBD1 matches at 9 bases. V gave up 6 bases and J gave up 3 bases; unmatched junction bases: 6. The CDR3 runs 14 residues. Germline CDR1 and CDR2: SNHLY and FYNNEI. The CDR3 sequence: CASSRDREIYEQYF. The CDR3 DNA reads TGTGCCAGCAGCCGGGACAGGGAGATCTACGAGCAGTACTTC.

The chain employs TRBV3-1 (or the pseudogene TRBV3-2) and TRBJ2-1; D gene uncertain. The CDR3 is 13 amino acids. Deletions cut 1 base from V and 5 bases from J, with 6 bases between. Germline V gene sequence: CDR1 LGHDT, CDR2 YNNKEL (reference sequence). CDR3 amino acids: CASSQGQNNEQFF. CDR3 nucleotides: TGTGCCAGCAGCCAAGGGCAGAACAATGAGCAGTTCTTC.

This sequence joins TRBV2 and TRBJ1-4; tentatively, D is TRBD1 (6 bases). The CDR3 length is 17 residues. Looked up from germline, CDR1 is SNHLY and CDR2 is FYNNEI. Trimming left V 4 bases short and J 4 bases short, with 19 bases between. The DNA for the CDR3 is TGTGCCAGCAGTGGAGACTACAGGGTCCGCAGTAATGAAAAACTGTTTTTT. Its protein is CASSGDYRVRSNEKLFF.

This clone was found a few times. The chain joins TRBV7-2 to TRBJ1-4, with unresolved D. CDR3 size: 12 residues. Germline CDR1 is SGHTA and CDR2 is FQGNSA. V lost 5 bases to trimming and J lost 5 bases, with 6 bases between them. The CDR3 region has the DNA TGTGCCAGCAGCCGTGTAAATGAAAAACTGTTTTTT. Translated, it gives CASSRVNEKLFF. Using reference TRBV7-2 and TRBJ1-4 for the parts outside the CDR3, the full variable domain is GAGVSQSPSNKVTEKGKDVELRCDPISGHTALYWYRQSLGQGLEFLIYFQGNSAPDKSGLPSDRFSAERTGGSVSTLTIQRTQQEDSAVYLCASSRVNEKLFFGSGTQLSVL.

This clone turned up a few times. At one end the junction does not follow the germline gene, possibly because of a read error. The chain couples TRBV7-6 to TRBJ2-7, with D uncertain. The CDR3 runs 12 residues. Germline lookup yields CDR1 SGHVS and CDR2 FNYEAQ. The CDR3 region has the DNA TGTGCCAGCAGCCCTGGCTCCCACGAGCAGTACTTC. It specifies CASSPGSHEQYF.

The gene calls are TRBV7-2 and TRBJ1-5, with D possibly being TRBD1 (6 bases). The V end was cut by 5 bases, the J end by 4 bases, with 15 bases between. The length of the CDR3 is 15 residues. Looked up from germline, CDR1 is SGHTA and CDR2 is FQGNSA. The CDR3 DNA reads TGTGCCAGCAGCCCGAGAGGACAGCCAAATCAGCCCCAGCATTTT. This translates into CASSPRGQPNQPQHF.

V is TRBV19 and J is TRBJ1-1; 9 bases match TRBD1. Looked up from germline, CDR1 is LNHDA and CDR2 is SQIVND (reference sequence). This CDR3 spans 16 amino acids. Trimming removed 5 bases from V and 0 bases from J; junction bases left unmatched: 7. CDR3 residues: CASSRQGVNMNTEAFF. The CDR3 DNA is TGTGCCAGTAGTCGACAGGGGGTAAACATGAACACTGAAGCTTTCTTT.

The rearrangement uses TRBV7-3 and TRBJ2-1; 10 nucleotides match TRBD1. This CDR3 has 16 residues. Germline trimming cut 0 bases from V and 6 bases from J; bases unmatched to any gene: 5. In germline, CDR1 is SGHTA, CDR2 FQGTGA. Here the CDR3 DNA reads TGTGCCAGCAGCTTAACAGGGGGACAGGGGATCAATGAGCAGTTCTTC. Its protein is CASSLTGGQGINEQFF. The full variable domain, with the rest looked up from reference TRBV7-3 and TRBJ2-1, is GAGVSQTPSNKVTEKGKYVELRCDPISGHTALYWYRQSLGQGPEFLIYFQGTGAADDSGLPNDRFFAVRPEGSVSTLKIQRTERGDSAVYLCASSLTGGQGINEQFFGPGTRLTVL.

V and J are TRBV3-1 (or the pseudogene TRBV3-2) and TRBJ1-6; TRBD1 is a possible D gene (5 bases). Germline loops: CDR1 LGHDT, CDR2 YNNKEL (reference sequence). Trimming cost V 3 bases and J 8 bases, with 5 bases left between them. The CDR3 is 12 amino acids. CDR3 sequence reads: CASSHRDSPLHF. The CDR3 DNA reads as TGTGCCAGCAGCCACAGGGATTCACCCCTCCACTTT.

The chain couples TRBV11-2 to TRBJ2-1, with 7 bases identical to TRBD1. This CDR3 is built from 17 residues. V gave up 5 bases and J gave up 4 bases; unmatched junction bases: 14. The germline V gene encodes CDR1 SGHAT and CDR2 FQNNGV. CDR3 region: CASSPRQGTNLYNEQFF. As DNA, the CDR3 is TGTGCCAGCAGCCCCCGACAGGGTACGAACCTTTACAATGAGCAGTTCTTC.

The DNA of the CDR3 is TGTGCCAGCAGCTTTGGGAGCTCCTATAATTCACCCCTCCACTTT. Its protein is CASSFGSSYNSPLHF. The V and J genes are TRBV7-8 and TRBJ1-6, with D hard to call. Germline CDR1 SGHVS, CDR2 FQNEAQ. This CDR3 comprises 15 residues. V shed 3 bases and J shed 0 bases, with 6 bases lying between them.

This clone appeared once. The V and J genes are TRBV11-2 and TRBJ1-5; D is ambiguous. The germline CDR1 and CDR2 sequences are SGHAT and FQNNGV. The CDR3 is made up of 14 amino acids. The germline V and J ends were trimmed by 1 base and 3 bases, with 7 bases remaining between them. The CDR3 here is CASSLGRINQPQHF. The CDR3 DNA is TGTGCCAGCAGCTTAGGGCGGATCAATCAGCCCCAGCATTTT.

The J gene is TRBJ2-3, the V gene TRBV7-9, with 7 bases matching TRBD2. The CDR3 is 15 residues long. Germline trimming cut 2 bases from V and 1 base from J; bases unmatched to any gene: 3. The germline CDR1 and CDR2 sequences are SEHNR and FQNEAQ (reference sequence). CDR3 in amino acids: CASSLRGDGTDTQYF. DNA for the CDR3: TGTGCCAGCAGCTTACGGGGGGATGGCACAGATACGCAGTATTTT.

A few counts support this clone. The genes are TRBV19 and TRBJ2-5; 9 bases are a match to TRBD1. The junction had 5 bases not matched to a gene; V was cut back by 5 bases and J by 4 bases. Germline V gene sequence: CDR1 LNHDA, CDR2 SQIVND (reference sequence). The CDR3 loop spans 14 amino acids. CDR3 residues: CASSQGTGRETQYF. CDR3 DNA sequence: TGTGCCAGTAGTCAAGGGACAGGGAGAGAGACCCAGTACTTC.

The V gene is TRBV5-1, the J gene TRBJ2-7; 9 nucleotides agree with TRBD1. CDR3 length equals 15 residues. Germline CDR1 is SGHRS and CDR2 is YFSETQ. Losses at the gene ends were 0 bases for V and 4 bases for J; bases not matched to a gene: 5. This chain's CDR3 is CASSLDTGQGYEQYF. In DNA form, the CDR3 reads TGCGCCAGCAGCTTGGACACGGGACAGGGATACGAGCAGTACTTC.

The chain is built from TRBV19 and TRBJ1-6, with D perhaps matching TRBD1 (5 bases). V was shortened by 5 bases and J by 7 bases, with 18 bases between the two germline ends. Germline V lookup: CDR1 LNHDA, CDR2 SQIVND (reference sequence). The CDR3 totals 16 residues. CDR3 amino acids: CASSWRGPSGNSPLHF. The CDR3 DNA reads as TGTGCCAGTAGTTGGCGGGGACCCTCTGGCAATTCACCCCTCCACTTT.

The chain carries TRBV5-4 and TRBJ2-3; 13 nucleotides line up with TRBD2. Germline-derived CDR1 and CDR2 are SGHNT and YYREEE (reference sequence). This CDR3 region has 16 residues. J was trimmed by 5 bases and V by 4 bases; bases with no gene match: 7. This CDR3 is CASSVGLAGVGDTQYF. Written as DNA, the CDR3 is TGTGCCAGCAGCGTAGGACTAGCGGGGGTGGGAGATACGCAGTATTTT. The full variable domain, its missing parts supplied by reference TRBV5-4 and TRBJ2-3, is ETGVTQSPTHLIKTRGQQVTLRCSSQSGHNTVSWYQQALGQGPQFIFQYYREEENGRGNFPPRFSGLQFPNYSSELNVNALELDDSALYLCASSVGLAGVGDTQYFGPGTRLTVL.